Listed below are T cell receptor beta chains from one sample, sequenced in a study of shared clonotypes between healthy human individuals. Here immunoSEQ multiplex PCR was the method, and the copy in TCRdb shows in-frame clones only, minus some. The sample holds approximately 2.5 million clones, 93% seen once. Material for sequencing was naive CD4+ T cells from PBMCs. The receptors derive from a man aged 18 to 35 in good health. Some clones in this sample may be carry-over from other donors' samples. CDR3s include the opening cysteine and the closing phenylalanine or tryptophan. A D gene is named only where the DNA matches it firmly. Size is stated for part of the rows, as once, few or many counts, or as a class when the clone is expanded.

TRBV6-5	.	TRBJ2-3	.	CASSYSLATDTQYF	TGTGCCAGCAGTTACTCCCTAGCGACAGATACGCAGTATTTT
TRBV7-2	.	TRBJ2-1	.	CASSFEGYNEQFF	TGTGCCAGCAGCTTCGAAGGATACAATGAGCAGTTCTTC
TRBV4-1	.	TRBJ2-2	.	CASSRDTPGELFF	TGCGCCAGCAGCCGGGACACCCCCGGGGAGCTGTTTTTT
TRBV27	TRBD2	TRBJ2-1	.	CASSLLGTSGTYEQFF	TGTGCCAGCAGTTTACTTGGGACTAGCGGGACGTATGAGCAGTTCTTC
TRBV5-8	.	TRBJ2-2	once	CASSPFGLMNTGELFF	TGTGCCAGCAGCCCATTTGGACTCATGAACACCGGGGAGCTGTTTTTT
TRBV27	.	TRBJ1-2	.	CASSLSTNRANYGYTF	TGTGCCAGCAGTTTATCGACCAACAGGGCTAACTATGGCTACACCTTC
TRBV5-1	.	TRBJ2-7	.	CASSLQGTALYEQYF	TGCGCCAGCAGCTTACAGGGTACAGCGCTCTACGAGCAGTACTTC
TRBV27	.	TRBJ1-2	.	CASSTRTGIDGYTF	TGTGCCAGCAGTACACGAACGGGGATCGATGGCTACACCTTC
TRBV10-3	TRBD2	TRBJ2-5	once	CAISAASGEGETQYF	TGTGCCATCAGTGCGGCTAGCGGAGAGGGAGAGACCCAGTACTTC
TRBV6-1	.	TRBJ2-3	.	CASSGVGTDTQYF	TGTGCCAGCAGTGGGGTGGGGACAGATACGCAGTATTTT
TRBV29-1	TRBD1	TRBJ2-1	.	CSTNRDRYNEQFF	TGCAGCACTAACCGGGACAGATACAATGAGCAGTTCTTC
TRBV30	.	TRBJ1-6	once	CAWSSQSNSPLHF	TGTGCCTGGAGTAGCCAGAGTAATTCACCCCTCCACTTT
TRBV11-1	.	TRBJ1-2	.	CASSIGEEGFYGYTF	TGTGCCAGTTCCATAGGAGAGGAGGGCTTCTATGGCTACACCTTC
TRBV7-9	.	TRBJ2-1	.	CASSPNRSTGMRYNEQFF	TGTGCCAGCAGCCCCAACCGGAGTACAGGGATGAGATACAATGAGCAGTTCTTC
TRBV2	TRBD1	TRBJ1-2	.	CASSAGTDYGYTF	TGTGCCAGCAGCGCCGGGACAGACTATGGCTACACCTTC
TRBV5-1	.	TRBJ1-1	.	CASSLGRGLGMNTEAFF	TGCGCCAGCAGCTTGGGCCGGGGACTAGGCATGAACACTGAAGCTTTCTTT
TRBV7-3	TRBD2	TRBJ2-3	.	CASSLMGGFGTDTQYF	TGTGCCAGCAGCTTAATGGGGGGGTTTGGCACAGATACGCAGTATTTT
TRBV11-2	.	TRBJ2-7	.	CASSLDAQSYEQYF	TGTGCCAGCAGCTTAGATGCCCAATCCTACGAGCAGTACTTC
TRBV5-4	.	TRBJ1-4	.	CASSLMAGHNEKLFF	TGTGCCAGCAGCTTGATGGCAGGGCATAATGAAAAACTGTTTTTT
TRBV9	TRBD1	TRBJ1-2	.	CASTLDSGQGRRGYTF	TGTGCCAGCACCCTAGATTCGGGACAGGGAAGGCGAGGCTACACCTTC
TRBV5-1	TRBD2	TRBJ2-2	once	CASSTGLAGSTGELFF	TGCGCCAGCAGCACTGGACTAGCGGGAAGCACCGGGGAGCTGTTTTTT
TRBV28	TRBD2	TRBJ2-1	.	CASNLAGAKNEQFF	TGTGCCAGCAACCTAGCGGGAGCGAAGAATGAGCAGTTCTTC
TRBV6-6	TRBD1	TRBJ1-1	.	CASSYLRGEAFF	TGTGCCAGCAGTTACCTCAGGGGGGAAGCTTTCTTT
TRBV7-2	.	TRBJ2-2	.	CASSPWIASVTGELFF	TGTGCCAGCAGCCCCTGGATAGCTAGTGTCACCGGGGAGCTGTTTTTT
TRBV5-1	TRBD2	TRBJ2-3	.	CASSQNDLGLAGYTDTQYF	TGCGCCAGCAGCCAGAACGATTTGGGACTAGCGGGATACACAGATACGCAGTATTTT
TRBV5-1	.	TRBJ1-4	.	CASSVLGVRNEKLFF	TGCGCCAGCAGCGTTTTGGGAGTACGGAATGAAAAACTGTTTTTT
TRBV28	TRBD2	TRBJ2-7	once	CASSPFLAEPSYEQYF	TGTGCCAGCAGCCCATTTCTAGCGGAGCCCTCCTACGAGCAGTACTTC
TRBV7-6	.	TRBJ1-1	.	CASSRLLGGNTEAFF	TGTGCCAGCAGCCGCCTTTTGGGAGGGAACACTGAAGCTTTCTTT
TRBV6-5	.	TRBJ2-7	.	CASSYSTGPPYEQYF	TGTGCCAGCAGTTACTCGACAGGCCCCCCCTACGAGCAGTACTTC
TRBV25-1	.	TRBJ1-2	.	CASSESYGYTF	TGTGCCAGCAGTGAAAGCTATGGCTACACCTTC
TRBV7-9	.	TRBJ1-3	.	CASNPQGSGNTIYF	TGTGCCAGCAACCCCCAAGGCTCTGGAAACACCATATATTTT
TRBV27	.	TRBJ2-3	.	CASSPARGRGTDTQYF	TGTGCCAGCAGCCCCGCCCGGGGCCGGGGCACAGATACGCAGTATTTT
TRBV9	TRBD2	TRBJ2-1	.	CASSATSGIYNEQFF	TGTGCCAGCAGCGCCACTAGCGGGATCTACAATGAGCAGTTCTTC
TRBV18	TRBD1	TRBJ1-4	.	CASSPNRGGEKLFF	TGTGCCAGCTCACCAAACAGGGGAGGCGAAAAACTGTTTTTT
TRBV5-5	TRBD1	TRBJ1-2	few	CASSQTGYGYTF	TGTGCCAGCAGCCAGACAGGGTATGGCTACACCTTC
TRBV7-3	TRBD2	TRBJ2-2	.	CASSPRTGRAPGELFF	TGTGCCAGCAGCCCACGGACCGGGAGGGCCCCCGGGGAGCTGTTTTTT
TRBV10-1	TRBD2	TRBJ2-7	.	CASRTSGRSVEQYF	TGCGCCAGCAGAACTAGCGGGAGGTCTGTAGAGCAGTACTTC
TRBV5-8	TRBD1	TRBJ2-7	.	CASSLDRGSYEQYF	TGTGCCAGCAGCCTCGACAGGGGTTCCTACGAGCAGTACTTC
TRBV19	.	TRBJ2-7	.	CASSIGPGAYEQYF	TGTGCCAGTAGTATAGGGCCAGGGGCCTACGAGCAGTACTTC
TRBV28	.	TRBJ1-2	.	CASASDGGTWYGYTF	TGTGCCAGCGCTTCTGATGGGGGGACTTGGTATGGCTACACCTTC
TRBV5-1	.	TRBJ1-5	.	CASSRDAEQEPQHF	TGCGCCAGCAGCCGGGACGCAGAACAGGAGCCCCAGCATTTT
TRBV30	.	TRBJ1-5	few	CAWSSDRNQPQHF	TGTGCCTGGAGTAGTGACAGAAATCAGCCCCAGCATTTT
TRBV5-1	TRBD2	TRBJ2-1	.	CASSSPSGRLVYNEQFF	TGCGCCAGCAGCTCCCCTAGCGGGAGGCTGGTCTACAATGAGCAGTTCTTC
TRBV30	TRBD1	TRBJ2-2	few	CAWTGGIDTGELFF	TGTGCCTGGACAGGGGGCATTGACACCGGGGAGCTGTTTTTT
TRBV6-5	.	TRBJ1-2	.	CASRLQGIGYGYTF	TGTGCCAGCAGGCTACAGGGAATCGGCTATGGCTACACCTTC
TRBV4-2	TRBD1	TRBJ1-1	.	CASSQGIMQGGMNTEAFF	TGTGCCAGCAGCCAAGGTATAATGCAGGGGGGTATGAACACTGAAGCTTTCTTT
TRBV28	TRBD1	TRBJ2-7	.	CASSFTGGTEQYF	TGTGCCAGCAGTTTTACAGGGGGCACCGAGCAGTACTTC
TRBV14	.	TRBJ2-7	.	CASSQGTFHQYF	TGTGCCAGCAGCCAAGGGACATTCCACCAGTACTTC
TRBV7-9	TRBD1	TRBJ2-4	.	CASSSTQGVIAKNIQYF	TGTGCCAGCAGCTCCACACAGGGGGTTATAGCCAAAAACATTCAGTACTTC
TRBV7-6	TRBD2	TRBJ2-7	.	CASSPGIAGGHSPYEQYF	TGTGCCAGCAGCCCCGGGATCGCGGGAGGTCACTCCCCCTACGAGCAGTACTTC
TRBV19	.	TRBJ2-6	.	CASRPAGLAGANVLTF	TGTGCCAGTAGGCCCGCAGGGCTCGCTGGGGCCAACGTCCTGACTTTC
TRBV6-5	TRBD1	TRBJ2-7	.	CASSTQTGTAYEQYF	TGTGCCAGCAGCACACAAACCGGGACAGCCTACGAGCAGTACTTC